Listed here are 26 T cell receptor beta chains from one sample, sequenced in a study of T cell responses to AZD1222 COVID-19 vaccine. The data were produced by immunoSEQ multiplex PCR, yet TCRdb's version contains in-frame clones alone and is incomplete. The repertoire holds fewer than 150,000 clones, with approximately 85% as singletons. Here the sequenced sample was peripheral blood, taken on day 0 of AZD1222 vaccination. The receptors come from an adult in good health.

This sequence joins TRBV11-3 and TRBJ1-2, with 7 nucleotides matching TRBD1. This CDR3 has 14 amino acids. Germline lookup yields CDR1 SGHNT and CDR2 YENEEA. The junction had 6 bases not matched to a gene; V was cut back by 4 bases and J by 4 bases. Written as DNA, the CDR3 is TGTGCCAGCAGCTCAGGCAGGGGGTGCTATGGCTACACCTTC. Residues: CASSSGRGCYGYTF.

The chain combines TRBV9 with TRBJ1-1; maybe TRBD1 (5 bases). The CDR3 extends over 13 amino acids. Trimming took 4 bases from V and 5 from J, leaving 12 bases between them. Per the germline V gene, CDR1 is SGDLS and CDR2 is YYNGEE. In nucleotides, the CDR3 is TGTGCCAGCAGCTTCATGAGGGGAACTGAAGCTTTCTTT. Protein sequence: CASSFMRGTEAFF.

This chain links TRBV11-2 with TRBJ1-6, with 9 bases fitting TRBD1. The V and J ends lost 3 bases and 10 bases, in that order; junction bases with no gene match: 13. The germline gives CDR1 SGHAT, CDR2 FQNNGV. This CDR3 contains 17 residues. The CDR3 region is CASSLRGQGVSQSPLHF. Here the CDR3 DNA reads TGTGCCAGCAGCTTGAGGGGACAGGGTGTTTCTCAGTCACCCCTCCACTTT.

This chain connects TRBV4-1 to TRBJ1-2, with 7 nucleotides matching TRBD1. V was pared by 4 bases and J by 4 bases, with 9 bases of the junction left unmatched. Per the germline V gene, CDR1 is MGHRA and CDR2 is YSYEKL. The CDR3 runs to 15 residues. The CDR3 region is CASSPQTGTFYGYTF. The CDR3 coding sequence is TGCGCCAGCAGCCCACAGACAGGGACCTTCTATGGCTACACCTTC.

This clone was counted only a few times. The genes are TRBV28 and TRBJ1-2; D unclear. CDR1 and CDR2 (germline): MDHEN, SYDVKM. V lost 3 bases and J lost 4, with 9 bases in between. The CDR3 runs 13 residues. CDR3 in amino acids: CASSLVGPYGYTF. For the CDR3, the DNA is TGTGCCAGCAGTTTGGTAGGGCCCTATGGCTACACCTTC.

This chain connects TRBV4-1 to TRBJ2-7, with D possibly being TRBD2 (5 bases). This CDR3 comprises 15 residues. Germline V CDR1 and CDR2: MGHRA, YSYEKL. V lost 3 bases, J lost 2 bases, and 14 bases lay in between. The CDR3 region is CASSQLRGSPYEQYF. The CDR3 nucleotides read TGCGCCAGCAGCCAGTTGAGAGGGAGCCCCTACGAGCAGTACTTC.

The V gene is TRBV4-1, the J gene TRBJ1-3; no definite D call. Trimming took 2 bases from V and 0 from J, leaving 8 bases between them. The CDR3 spans 15 residues. Germline V gene sequence: CDR1 MGHRA, CDR2 YSYEKL. Here the CDR3 DNA reads TGCGCCAGCAGCCAAACACGCAACTCTGGAAACACCATATATTTT. This translates into CASSQTRNSGNTIYF.

The chain links TRBV2 to TRBJ2-3; 14 bases match TRBD2. The CDR3 sequence is 17 residues long. J gave up 0 bases and V 2 bases, and 1 base lay outside the gene matches. The germline V gene has CDR1 SNHLY and CDR2 FYNNEI. CDR3 in DNA: TGTGCCAGCAGTGAAAGACTAGCGGGAGGGAGCACAGATACGCAGTATTTT. Its translation: CASSERLAGGSTDTQYF. The full variable domain, its missing parts supplied by reference TRBV2 and TRBJ2-3, is EPEVTQTPSHQVTQMGQEVILRCVPISNHLYFYWYRQILGQKVEFLVSFYNNEISEKSEIFDDQFSVERPDGSNFTLKIRSTKLEDSAMYFCASSERLAGGSTDTQYFGPGTRLTVL.

The chain uses TRBV5-1 and TRBJ1-5; 7 nucleotides match TRBD1. The CDR3 is 17 residues long. Germline V gene lookup returns CDR1 SGHRS and CDR2 YFSETQ. Trimming removed 0 bases from V and 4 bases from J; junction bases left unmatched: 10. The CDR3 region is CASSLGQGHGGNQPQHF. CDR3 DNA: TGCGCCAGCAGCTTGGGACAGGGTCATGGGGGGAATCAGCCCCAGCATTTT.

CDR3 amino acids: CASSLLGPNYGYTF. The DNA for the CDR3 is TGTGCCAGCAGTCTACTCGGGCCTAACTATGGCTACACCTTC. V usage is TRBV28 and J usage is TRBJ1-2; D gene ambiguous. The CDR3 has 14 amino acids. The germline CDR1 and CDR2 sequences are MDHEN and SYDVKM. Trimming cost V 5 bases and J 0 bases, with 10 bases left between them.

The rearrangement links TRBV6-5 to TRBJ1-2; perhaps TRBD1 as D (6 bases). This CDR3 contains 14 residues. CDR1 is MNHEY and CDR2 is SVGAGI in the germline V gene. Trimming cost V 10 bases and J 5 bases, with 20 bases left between them. The CDR3, as DNA: TGTGCCACCCGTTCCATCCAGGGGAGGTATGGCTACACCTTC. Encoded protein: CATRSIQGRYGYTF.

The chain combines TRBV6-5 with TRBJ2-5, with a possible D match to TRBD2 (5 bases). The CDR3 runs to 13 residues. The V and J ends lost 3 bases and 7 bases respectively, with 12 bases between them. Germline lookup yields CDR1 MNHEY and CDR2 SVGAGI. CDR3 amino acids: CASSYDYLGTQYF. DNA of the CDR3: TGTGCCAGCAGTTATGACTACTTGGGGACCCAGTACTTC.

This chain uses TRBV5-1 with TRBJ1-2, with TRBD1 as a possible D gene (5 bases). The CDR3 length is 15 residues. Germline loops: CDR1 SGHRS, CDR2 YFSETQ. V gave up 1 base and J gave up 0 bases, with 10 bases separating them. Written as DNA, the CDR3 is TGCGCCAGCAGCTTGTCGCAGGGCGCTAACTATGGCTACACCTTC. This sequence encodes CASSLSQGANYGYTF.

This clone was seen once. This chain connects TRBV12-3 or TRBV12-4 to TRBJ2-2; D uncertain. Deletions cut 3 bases from V and 7 bases from J, with 9 bases between. This CDR3 region has 13 residues. As DNA, the CDR3 is TGTGCCAGCAGTTTTGGGTGGGACGGGGAGCTGTTTTTT. Residues: CASSFGWDGELFF.

This chain connects TRBV9 to TRBJ2-1, with no clear D. Per germline, CDR1 SGDLS and CDR2 YYNGEE. Deletions cut 5 bases from V and 4 bases from J, with 19 bases between. CDR3 size: 16 residues. The CDR3 loop reads CASSPNLLRNYNEQFF. The CDR3 DNA reads as TGTGCCAGCAGTCCAAACCTACTCCGAAATTACAATGAGCAGTTCTTC. Combining the CDR3 with reference TRBV9 and TRBJ2-1 gives the whole variable domain DSGVTQTPKHLITATGQRVTLRCSPRSGDLSVYWYQQSLDQGLQFLIQYYNGEERAKGNILERFSAQQFPDLHSELNLSSLELGDSALYFCASSPNLLRNYNEQFFGPGTRLTVL.

This sequence joins TRBV13 and TRBJ2-7; D tentatively fits TRBD1 or TRBD2 (6 bases each). CDR1 is PRHDT and CDR2 is FYEKMQ in the germline V gene (reference sequence). The length of the CDR3 is 12 residues. V dropped 6 bases and J dropped 3 bases, with 9 bases sitting between them. The CDR3 region is CASRGGSYEQYF. As DNA, the CDR3 is TGTGCCAGCAGGGGGGGCAGCTACGAGCAGTACTTC.

The chain recombines TRBV28 with TRBJ1-5; 8 bases align to TRBD1. With V trimmed by 7 bases and J by 4 bases, 6 bases remained unmatched. CDR3 length equals 14 residues. Germline V gene lookup returns CDR1 MDHEN and CDR2 SYDVKM. In DNA, the CDR3 is TGTGCCAGCAAGACGACAGGGGCTAATCAGCCCCAGCATTTT. Its protein is CASKTTGANQPQHF.

Only one count was recorded for this clone. The gene calls are TRBV2 and TRBJ1-1, with 10 bases identical to TRBD1. Per the germline V gene, CDR1 is SNHLY and CDR2 is FYNNEI. The CDR3 is made up of 14 amino acids. The J segment lost 5 bases and the V segment lost 6 bases, leaving 6 bases of the junction unmatched. CDR3 nucleotide sequence: TGTGCCAGCAGGACAGGGGGCGCAGATACTGAAGCTTTCTTT. This codes for CASRTGGADTEAFF.

The rearrangement joins TRBV12-5 to TRBJ2-3; D is perhaps TRBD2 (6 bases). The V end lost 4 bases, the J end lost 6 bases, and 14 bases lay between the germline ends. Germline V CDR1 and CDR2: LGHNT, FRNRAP. This CDR3 is built from 14 residues. The CDR3 DNA follows: TGTGCTAGTGGTTCCTCCTGGAGGGCGGATACGCAGTATTTT. Encoded protein: CASGSSWRADTQYF.

V gene TRBV29-1 combines with J gene TRBJ1-4; D gene unclear. Trimming cost V 7 bases and J 6 bases, with 12 bases left between them. Germline V gives CDR1 SQVTM, CDR2 ANQGSEA. The CDR3 is made up of 12 amino acids. The CDR3 DNA is TGCAGCGGCGGCGCTCAATATGAAAAACTGTTTTTT. Encoded protein: CSGGAQYEKLFF.

The DNA of the CDR3 is TGTGCCAGCAGCTTCCAGGGTGTTGAAGCTTTCTTT. Translated: CASSFQGVEAFF. This sequence joins TRBV11-2 and TRBJ1-1, with D possibly matching TRBD1 (5 bases). V was trimmed by 3 bases and J by 7 bases, leaving 9 bases between them. CDR3 length equals 12 residues. Per germline, CDR1 SGHAT and CDR2 FQNNGV.

This chain links TRBV6-2 or TRBV6-3 with TRBJ1-2, with D possibly matching TRBD1 (6 bases). The CDR3 totals 14 residues. Between the trimmed V and J ends, which lost 1 base and 2 bases, there was a span of 8 bases. Germline CDR1 reads MNHEY; CDR2 reads SVGEGT. This chain's CDR3 is CASSYYDRNYGYTF. The CDR3 DNA sequence: TGTGCCAGCAGTTACTACGACAGGAACTATGGCTACACCTTC.

V and J are TRBV19 and TRBJ2-7; 7 nucleotides match TRBD2. Per germline, CDR1 LNHDA and CDR2 SQIVND (reference sequence). The CDR3 is made up of 15 amino acids. V gave up 5 bases and J gave up 5 bases; unmatched junction bases: 12. CDR3 coding DNA: TGTGCCAGTAGTGCCCGGCGGGAGTTCGTCGACGAGCAGTACTTC. This sequence encodes CASSARREFVDEQYF. The full variable domain, completed using reference TRBV19 and TRBJ2-7, is DGGITQSPKYLFRKEGQNVTLSCEQNLNHDAMYWYRQDPGQGLRLIYYSQIVNDFQKGDIAEGYSVSREKKESFPLTVTSAQKNPTAFYLCASSARREFVDEQYFGPGTRLTVT.

This chain uses TRBV5-1 with TRBJ2-7; perhaps TRBD2 as D (7 bases). This CDR3 is built from 15 residues. The germline V and J ends were trimmed by 3 bases and 0 bases, with 13 bases remaining between them. CDR1 SGHRS and CDR2 YFSETQ come from the germline V gene. CDR3 amino acids: CASSSGGPISYEQYF. The CDR3 DNA follows: TGCGCCAGCAGCTCCGGGGGGCCTATCTCCTACGAGCAGTACTTC. The complete variable domain, with remaining parts taken from reference TRBV5-1 and TRBJ2-7, reads KAGVTQTPRYLIKTRGQQVTLSCSPISGHRSVSWYQQTPGQGLQFLFEYFSETQRNKGNFPGRFSGRQFSNSRSEMNVSTLELGDSALYLCASSSGGPISYEQYFGPGTRLTVT.

This clone came up a few times. The chain carries TRBV19 and TRBJ1-1, with D unresolved. Germline CDR1 LNHDA, CDR2 SQIVND (reference sequence). V lost 7 bases and J lost 4, with 13 bases in between. This CDR3 is built from 13 residues. The CDR3 spells CASNRPEGTEAFF. DNA for the CDR3: TGTGCCAGTAACCGCCCAGAGGGCACTGAAGCTTTCTTT. Supplemented by reference TRBV19 and TRBJ1-1, the full variable domain reads DGGITQSPKYLFRKEGQNVTLSCEQNLNHDAMYWYRQDPGQGLRLIYYSQIVNDFQKGDIAEGYSVSREKKESFPLTVTSAQKNPTAFYLCASNRPEGTEAFFGQGTRLTVV.

The chain employs TRBV11-3 and TRBJ2-1, with 12 bases fitting TRBD1. The CDR3 contains 13 residues. Trimming removed 7 bases from V and 9 bases from J; junction bases left unmatched: 4. Germline CDR1 reads SGHNT; CDR2 reads YENEEA. The CDR3 reads CASTGQGAGEQFF. DNA of the CDR3: TGTGCCAGCACGGGACAGGGGGCAGGTGAGCAGTTCTTC.